Each of the 20 T cell receptor beta chains below was sequenced from the same sample in a study of T cells after yellow fever vaccination. MiXCR, applied by TCRdb to the 5' RACE reads, yields one record per CDR3 protein. The sample consists of about 630,000 distinct CDR3 sequences, around 12% of them appearing once. The sample here was PBMCs, taken on the day of the yellow fever booster vaccination. These receptors all come from a man younger than 45 who received the YFV17D yellow fever vaccine.

This clonotype was seen a handful of times. The chain has TRBV3-1 and TRBJ1-6; D is unresolved. The germline V and J ends were trimmed by 1 base and 8 bases, with 12 bases remaining between them. Germline V gives CDR1 LGHDT, CDR2 YNNKEL (reference sequence). The CDR3 is made up of 15 amino acids. CDR3 nucleotide sequence: TGTGCCAGCAGCCAAGGCCCGAAACCCGATTCACCCCTCCACTTT. It yields the protein CASSQGPKPDSPLHF. Full variable domain (rest looked up from reference TRBV3-1 and TRBJ1-6): DTAVSQTPKYLVTQMGNDKSIKCEQNLGHDTMYWYKQDSKKFLKIMFSYNNKELIINETVPNRFSPKSPDKAHLNLHINSLELGDSAVYFCASSQGPKPDSPLHFGNGTRLTVT.

The chain links TRBV5-1 to TRBJ1-2, with 8 bases aligning to TRBD1. J gave up 7 bases and V 5 bases, and 7 bases lay outside the gene matches. Germline lookup yields CDR1 SGHRS and CDR2 YFSETQ. The CDR3 runs 13 residues. The CDR3 nucleotides read TGCGCCAGCAGATCTTCAGGGGGCGGTGGCTACACCTTC. Its translation: CASRSSGGGGYTF.

Only a few counts were recorded for this clonotype. CDR3 residues: CASRTVRENTIYF. CDR3 coding DNA: TGTGCCAGCAGGACAGTTCGAGAAAACACCATATATTTT. J is TRBJ1-3 and V is TRBV6-1; tentatively, D is TRBD1 (5 bases). The CDR3 contains 13 residues. From germline, CDR1 is MNHNS and CDR2 SASEGT. Trimming took off 6 bases at V and 6 bases at J, with 12 bases between the two ends.

This clonotype was recorded a few times. The rearrangement uses TRBV24-1 and TRBJ2-3; D is unclear. Trimming left V 5 bases short and J 4 bases short, with 9 bases between. The CDR3 consists of 13 residues. The germline gives CDR1 KGHDR, CDR2 SFDVKD. The CDR3 protein is CATSVTGADTQYF. CDR3 bases: TGTGCCACCAGTGTTACGGGTGCAGATACGCAGTATTTT.

This clonotype occurred many times. Germline is not matched at one junction end, which may reflect a read error. In nucleotides, the CDR3 is TGCAGTGCTAGAGCCCCCTCTAGTATTACGTCCTTC. It specifies CSARAPSSITSF. The chain combines TRBV20-1 with TRBJ2-5; D is unclear. This CDR3 is built from 12 residues. CDR1 is DFQATT, CDR2 SNEGSKA, per germline (reference sequence).

J is TRBJ1-6 and V is TRBV12-3 or TRBV12-4; TRBD1 agrees at 7 bases. This CDR3 contains 13 residues. Trimming at V came to 9 bases and at J to 6 bases, leaving 5 bases not matched to a gene. The CDR3 bases are TGTGCCAGTCGGGGACAGCTTAATTCACCCCTCCACTTT. Amino acid sequence: CASRGQLNSPLHF.

V usage is TRBV7-2 and J usage is TRBJ2-3; TRBD2 might be the D (6 bases). Germline V CDR1 and CDR2: SGHTA, FQGNSA. This CDR3 is built from 16 residues. V lost 2 bases to trimming and J lost 2 bases, with 14 bases between them. CDR3 residues: CASSLTAGSLTDTQYF. DNA of the CDR3: TGTGCCAGCAGCTTAACTGCGGGGTCCCTCACAGATACGCAGTATTTT.

In this sample, this clonotype turned up a few times. V is TRBV7-2 and J is TRBJ2-5, with D maybe TRBD2 (6 bases). Germline CDR1 and CDR2: SGHTA and FQGNSA. This CDR3 is built from 14 residues. Trimming left V 2 bases short and J 6 bases short, with 13 bases between. CDR3 residues: CASSLQRAQQTQYF. CDR3 coding DNA: TGTGCCAGCAGCTTACAGCGGGCTCAACAGACCCAGTACTTC.

This clonotype has a handful of counts. The V and J genes are TRBV7-8 and TRBJ1-1, with TRBD1 matching 9 bases. The germline CDR1 and CDR2 sequences are SGHVS and FQNEAQ. CDR3 length: 20 residues. After removal of 2 bases from V and 0 bases from J, the junction contained 16 bases not matched to a gene. CDR3 DNA sequence: TGTGCCAGCAGCTTACAAGGAGGGACAGGGAGGAGACCTATGAACACTGAAGCTTTCTTT. Amino acids: CASSLQGGTGRRPMNTEAFF.

This clonotype appeared once. CDR3 nucleotides: TGTGCCAGCTCACTTCCAACAGGGATCCCATACAATGAGCAGTTCTTC. It specifies CASSLPTGIPYNEQFF. This chain uses TRBV18 with TRBJ2-1; maybe TRBD1 (6 bases). The V end lost 4 bases, the J end lost 4 bases, and 17 bases lay between the germline ends. Per germline, CDR1 KGHSH and CDR2 LQKENI. The CDR3 is made up of 16 amino acids.

CDR3 nucleotide sequence: TGTGCCAGCAGTTTCGCGGTGATGAACACTGAAGCTTTCTTT. Translation: CASSFAVMNTEAFF. This chain links TRBV12-3 or TRBV12-4 with TRBJ1-1; D is unresolved. The V and J ends lost 3 bases and 0 bases respectively, with 8 bases between them. The CDR3 is 14 amino acids.

This clonotype was observed a handful of times. This chain uses TRBV20-1 with TRBJ2-2; a weak D match, TRBD2 (5 bases). Germline lookup yields CDR1 DFQATT and CDR2 SNEGSKA (reference sequence). Between the trimmed V and J ends, which lost 4 bases and 3 bases, there was a span of 9 bases. This CDR3 contains 13 residues. CDR3 region: CSAKAVYTGELFF. The CDR3 nucleotides are TGCAGTGCTAAAGCGGTATACACCGGGGAGCTGTTTTTT.

This clonotype has a handful of counts. The chain recombines TRBV25-1 with TRBJ2-6; D is undetermined. V gave up 3 bases and J gave up 5 bases, with 8 bases separating them. The CDR3 has 14 residues. Looked up from germline, CDR1 is MGHDK and CDR2 is SYGVNS. The CDR3 DNA follows: TGTGCCAGCAGTGACGTTGGGTGGGCCAACGTCCTGACTTTC. Translating gives CASSDVGWANVLTF. Full variable domain (outside the CDR3, taken from reference TRBV25-1 and TRBJ2-6): EADIYQTPRYLVIGTGKKITLECSQTMGHDKMYWYQQDPGMELHLIHYSYGVNSTEKGDLSSESTVSRIRTEHFPLTLESARPSHTSQYLCASSDVGWANVLTFGAGSRLTVL.

On this clonotype: A much larger clonotype is one base distant, so this may be a read error. The CDR3 nucleotides are TGTGCCAGCAGCAAAGAATACGAGCAGTACTTC. Protein sequence: CASSKEYEQYF. The rearrangement links TRBV11-1 to TRBJ2-7, with D hard to call. V was clipped by 5 bases and J by 4 bases, with 6 bases between them. Germline CDR1 SGHAT, CDR2 FQDESV (reference sequence). The CDR3 has 11 amino acids.

This clonotype has at least ten counts. V gene TRBV29-1 combines with J gene TRBJ2-7; the match to TRBD1 covers 10 bases. The CDR3 has 14 residues. Germline lookup yields CDR1 SQVTM and CDR2 ANQGSEA. Trimming at V came to 5 bases and at J to 7 bases, leaving 11 bases not matched to a gene. The CDR3 DNA sequence: TGCAGCGTTCGGCGGGGGACAGGGGCGAGTGAGCAGTACTTC. It is translated as CSVRRGTGASEQYF.

The chain carries TRBV7-9 and TRBJ2-5; the D is unclear. The CDR3 is 14 amino acids. Trimming cost V 5 bases and J 4 bases, with 14 bases left between them. Germline CDR1 reads SEHNR; CDR2 reads FQNEAQ (reference sequence). The CDR3 DNA reads as TGTGCCAGCAGCCCGAGTCTAGGGATAGAGACCCAGTACTTC. Amino acids: CASSPSLGIETQYF.

This chain connects TRBV7-6 to TRBJ2-1; D remains unclear. Germline V lookup: CDR1 SGHVS, CDR2 FNYEAQ. V was trimmed by 3 bases and J by 0 bases, leaving 12 bases between them. The CDR3 spans 16 residues. CDR3 in amino acids: CASSFRSTSSYNEQFF. In DNA form, the CDR3 reads TGTGCCAGCAGCTTCCGTAGCACGAGCTCCTACAATGAGCAGTTCTTC. The whole variable domain, filled in from reference TRBV7-6 and TRBJ2-1, reads GAGVSQSPRYKVTKRGQDVALRCDPISGHVSLYWYRQALGQGPEFLTYFNYEAQQDKSGLPNDRFSAERPEGSISTLTIQRTEQRDSAMYRCASSFRSTSSYNEQFFGPGTRLTVL.

This clonotype was seen only a few times. The J gene is TRBJ2-6, the V gene TRBV9; D possibly corresponds to TRBD1 (6 bases). The CDR3 consists of 16 residues. Germline V lookup: CDR1 SGDLS, CDR2 YYNGEE. The ends were cut back, 3 bases at V and 4 bases at J, with 14 bases in the middle. The CDR3 here is CASSGHREGGANVLTF. The CDR3 bases are TGTGCCAGCAGCGGACACAGGGAAGGCGGGGCCAACGTCCTGACTTTC.

The sample holds a few counts of this clonotype. The rearrangement uses TRBV14 and TRBJ2-1; 9 positions match TRBD2. CDR3 length: 15 residues. The trim removed 4 bases at V and 10 bases at J, leaving 11 bases unmatched. The germline gives CDR1 SGHDN, CDR2 FVKESK. The CDR3 reads CASSPVLAGSHEQFF. The CDR3 DNA is TGTGCCAGCAGCCCTGTCCTAGCGGGATCTCACGAGCAGTTCTTC.

This clonotype was counted only a few times. The chain employs TRBV5-1 and TRBJ2-3; D is possibly TRBD1 or TRBD2 (5 bases each). Trimming removed 0 bases at V and 2 bases at J, with 16 bases between. Germline V gene data show CDR1 as SGHRS and CDR2 as YFSETQ. The CDR3 is 17 amino acids. CDR3: CASSLEIQGAVTDTQYF. CDR3 nucleotides: TGCGCCAGCAGCTTGGAAATTCAGGGAGCAGTCACAGATACGCAGTATTTT. The variable domain in full, completed from reference TRBV5-1 and TRBJ2-3, reads KAGVTQTPRYLIKTRGQQVTLSCSPISGHRSVSWYQQTPGQGLQFLFEYFSETQRNKGNFPGRFSGRQFSNSRSEMNVSTLELGDSALYLCASSLEIQGAVTDTQYFGPGTRLTVL.